The T cell receptor beta chain described here comes from a study of T cell responses to AZD1222 COVID-19 vaccine. Profiled with immunoSEQ multiplex PCR; TCRdb holds only in-frame clones, not every one. The data contain under 200,000 clones, roughly 94% of them singletons. Unmatched junction bases numbered 10, after V lost 5 bases and J lost 10 bases. The V gene's germline CDR1 is MNHEY and CDR2 SMNVEV (reference sequence). This CDR3 contains 14 residues. This rearrangement joins TRBV27 to TRBJ1-5; 8 bases are a match to TRBD1. The receptor comes from an adult in good health. The sequencing here drew on peripheral blood, taken on day 0 of MenACWY control vaccination. CDR3 region: CASSQGQGGSPQHF. CDR3 nucleotide sequence: TGTGCCAGCAGTCAAGGACAGGGAGGAAGCCCCCAGCATTTT.